This record looks at one T cell receptor (beta chain) sequence and its context. Its antigen remains unidentified. Regarding time point: baseline pretreatment blood. Treatment defined: 15 Gy SBRT to primary tumor, nephrectomy 4 weeks later. The data belong to a study of radiation and T cells in renal cell carcinoma. Study results and caveats: Without pretreatment biopsies, baseline tumor clonotype presence was undetermined.

Libraries were prepared by immunoSEQ multiplex PCR; TCRdb keeps only in-frame clonotypes and omits some of them. The repertoire consists of 150,000 or so clones, with about 87% occurring once and the leading ten covering around 4%. Trimming stripped 4 bases from V and 2 bases from J, with 18 bases between. CDR3 length: 16 amino acids. Germline V gene lookup returns CDR1 SEHNR and CDR2 FQNEAQ (reference sequence). Sequencing was performed on blood, taken from a patient whose treatment included radiotherapy and nephrectomy. The receptor comes from a woman in her 70s with renal cell carcinoma. The chain links TRBV7-9 to TRBJ2-7; perhaps TRBD2 as D (7 bases). CDR3 nucleotide sequence: TGTGCCAGCAGCTCCCCCAGGGGAGGGTTCCCCTACGAGCAGTACTTC. Protein sequence: CASSSPRGGFPYEQYF.